Each of the 7 T cell receptor beta chains below was sequenced from the same sample in a study of blood T cell repertoires in COVID-19. TCRdb's table, derived via immunoSEQ multiplex PCR, lists solely in-frame clones and lacks some. The table has approximately 200,000 clones, about 91% seen once; the top ten hold 3.5% to 5%. The sequenced sample was peripheral blood. The receptor source for this set is a woman under 40 with acute or convalescent COVID-19.

This clone was observed a few times. This chain joins TRBV5-1 and TRBJ2-7; D is unresolved. CDR3 length: 13 residues. The germline V and J ends were trimmed by 0 bases and 3 bases, with 7 bases remaining between them. Looked up from germline, CDR1 is SGHRS and CDR2 is YFSETQ. As DNA, the CDR3 is TGCGCCAGCAGCTTGGCCCTAGGCTACGAGCAGTACTTC. Translating it yields CASSLALGYEQYF.

This clone has a single count. This chain links TRBV7-8 with TRBJ2-2; TRBD1 matches 11 bases. CDR1 and CDR2 from the germline V gene are SGHVS and FQNEAQ. The length of the CDR3 is 14 residues. Unmatched junction bases numbered 2, after V lost 6 bases and J lost 5 bases. In nucleotides, the CDR3 is TGTGCCAGCAGAGGACAGGGGGCTACCGGGGAGCTGTTTTTT. Protein product: CASRGQGATGELFF.

In the case of this clone: One end of the junction is discordant with germline, which a read error may explain. This chain connects TRBV2 to TRBJ1-1, with a tentative D call TRBD1 (5 bases). Looked up from germline, CDR1 is SNHLY and CDR2 is FYNNEI. CDR3 size: 12 residues. The CDR3 nucleotides are TGTGCCAGCGGTGAGGACACACTAAGAGGTTTCTTT. This encodes CASGEDTLRGFF.

V is TRBV2 and J is TRBJ1-6; D is unresolved. CDR3 length equals 13 residues. Germline V gene lookup returns CDR1 SNHLY and CDR2 FYNNEI. V was pared by 7 bases and J by 2 bases, with 6 bases between. CDR3 nucleotides: TGTGCCAGCACTAGGACCTATAATTCACCCCTCCACTTT. Protein: CASTRTYNSPLHF.

This clone was observed a few times. J is TRBJ1-2 and V is TRBV5-1; D is undetermined. In germline, CDR1 is SGHRS, CDR2 YFSETQ. Between the trimmed V and J ends, which lost 4 bases and 1 base, there was a span of 11 bases. The CDR3 is made up of 14 amino acids. This CDR3 is CASSVSTFNYGYTF. The CDR3 DNA reads TGCGCCAGCAGCGTGTCCACTTTTAACTATGGCTACACCTTC.

This chain uses TRBV28 with TRBJ2-4, with 12 bases aligning to TRBD2. Per germline, CDR1 MDHEN and CDR2 SYDVKM. The CDR3 extends over 15 amino acids. After removal of 5 bases from V and 6 bases from J, the junction contained 5 bases not matched to a gene. CDR3 loop: CASSPGLAGRNIQYF. The CDR3 DNA reads as TGTGCCAGCAGTCCCGGACTAGCGGGACGAAACATTCAGTACTTC.

V gene TRBV30 combines with J gene TRBJ1-2, with D uncertain. This CDR3 region has 15 residues. V was trimmed by 2 bases and J by 7 bases, leaving 20 bases between them. Germline CDR1 and CDR2: GTSNPN and SVGIG (reference sequence). DNA of the CDR3: TGTGCCTGGAGTACCACAGCGGCCATAAGTACTGGCTACACCTTC. It translates to CAWSTTAAISTGYTF.